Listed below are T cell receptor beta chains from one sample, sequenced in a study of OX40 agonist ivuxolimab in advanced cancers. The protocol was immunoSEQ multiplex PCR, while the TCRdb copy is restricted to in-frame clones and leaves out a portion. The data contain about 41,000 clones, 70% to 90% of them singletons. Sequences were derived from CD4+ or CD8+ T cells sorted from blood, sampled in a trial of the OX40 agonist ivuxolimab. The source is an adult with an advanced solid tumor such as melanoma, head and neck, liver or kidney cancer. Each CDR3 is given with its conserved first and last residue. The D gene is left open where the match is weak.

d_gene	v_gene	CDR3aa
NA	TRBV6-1	CASSEGGTQETQYF
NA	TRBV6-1	CASSEGQARTEAFF
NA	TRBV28	CASSFMTEAFF
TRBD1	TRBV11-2	CASSFSGTGVEQYF
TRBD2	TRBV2	CASSEGLAGDDTGELFF
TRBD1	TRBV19	CASGGQGAGTGELFF
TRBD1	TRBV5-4	CASSVQGGGEKLFF
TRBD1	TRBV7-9	CASSLKTGGAGNEQFF
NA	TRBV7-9	CASSLATAAYNEQFF
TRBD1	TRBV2	CASSREPGQGQETQYF
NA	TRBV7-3	CASSWAFGSYNEQFF
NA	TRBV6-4	CASRADRSGNQPQHF
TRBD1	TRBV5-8	CASSPGQGAISEKLFF
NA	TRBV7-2	CASSLTFMAGRTGYTF
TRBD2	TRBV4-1	CASSQDSAGGRSTGELFF
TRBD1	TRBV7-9	CASSSPDRGGSNQPQHF
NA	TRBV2	CASSEGRFGGTDTQYF
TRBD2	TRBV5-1	CASSWAGTSGRIHTDTQYF
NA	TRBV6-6	CASTRDSSPLHF
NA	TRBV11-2	CASSFGGGETQYF
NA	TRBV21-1	CASSNRHGRDITNTGELFF
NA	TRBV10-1	CASSESMDVYSPLHF
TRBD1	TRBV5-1	CASTGQDFGGELFF